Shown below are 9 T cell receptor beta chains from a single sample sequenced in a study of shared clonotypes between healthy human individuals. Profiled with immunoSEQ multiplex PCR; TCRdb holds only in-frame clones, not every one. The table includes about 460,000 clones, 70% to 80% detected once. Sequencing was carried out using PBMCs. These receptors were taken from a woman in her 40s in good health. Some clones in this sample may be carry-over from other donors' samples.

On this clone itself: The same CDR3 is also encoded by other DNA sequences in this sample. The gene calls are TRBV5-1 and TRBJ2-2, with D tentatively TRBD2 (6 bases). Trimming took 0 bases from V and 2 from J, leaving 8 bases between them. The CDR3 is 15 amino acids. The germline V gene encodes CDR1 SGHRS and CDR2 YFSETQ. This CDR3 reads CASSLVAGNTGELFF. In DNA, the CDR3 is TGCGCCAGCAGCTTGGTTGCGGGAAACACCGGGGAGCTGTTTTTT. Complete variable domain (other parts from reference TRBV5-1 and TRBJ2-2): KAGVTQTPRYLIKTRGQQVTLSCSPISGHRSVSWYQQTPGQGLQFLFEYFSETQRNKGNFPGRFSGRQFSNSRSEMNVSTLELGDSALYLCASSLVAGNTGELFFGEGSRLTVL.

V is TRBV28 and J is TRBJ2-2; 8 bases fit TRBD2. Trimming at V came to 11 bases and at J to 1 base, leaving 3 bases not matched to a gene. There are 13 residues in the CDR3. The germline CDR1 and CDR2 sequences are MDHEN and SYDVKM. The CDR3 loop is CAVAGWNTGELFF. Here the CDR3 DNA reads TGTGCCGTAGCGGGATGGAACACCGGGGAGCTGTTTTTT.

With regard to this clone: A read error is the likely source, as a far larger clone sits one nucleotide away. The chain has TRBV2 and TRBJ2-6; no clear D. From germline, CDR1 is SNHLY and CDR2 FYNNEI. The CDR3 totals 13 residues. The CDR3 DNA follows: TGTGCCAGCAAAAATTCTGAGGCCAACGTCCTGACTTTC. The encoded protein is CASKNSEANVLTF.

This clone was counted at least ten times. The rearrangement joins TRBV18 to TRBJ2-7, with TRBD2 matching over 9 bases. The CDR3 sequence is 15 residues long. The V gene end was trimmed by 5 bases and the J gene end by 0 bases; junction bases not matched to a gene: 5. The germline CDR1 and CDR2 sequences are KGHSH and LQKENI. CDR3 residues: CASSSLSGSSYEQYF. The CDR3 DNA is TGTGCCAGCTCATCCCTTAGCGGGAGCTCCTACGAGCAGTACTTC.

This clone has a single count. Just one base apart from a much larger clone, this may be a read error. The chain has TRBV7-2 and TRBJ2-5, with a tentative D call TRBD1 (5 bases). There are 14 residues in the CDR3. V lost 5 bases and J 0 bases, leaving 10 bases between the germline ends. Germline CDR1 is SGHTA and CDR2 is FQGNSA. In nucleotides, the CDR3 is TGTGCCAGCAGCCTGGCAGGGAACCAAGAGACCCAGTACTTC. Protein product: CASSLAGNQETQYF.

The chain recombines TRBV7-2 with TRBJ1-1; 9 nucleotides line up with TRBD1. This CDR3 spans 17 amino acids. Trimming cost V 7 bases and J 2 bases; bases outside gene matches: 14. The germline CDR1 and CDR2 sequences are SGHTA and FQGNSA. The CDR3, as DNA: TGTGCCAGCAACTTTAACGCAAGACAGGGGGTTAACACTGAAGCTTTCTTT. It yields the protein CASNFNARQGVNTEAFF.

CDR3 region: CATLAGAYNEQFF. As DNA, the CDR3 is TGTGCCACCTTAGCGGGAGCCTACAATGAGCAGTTCTTC. This chain connects TRBV28 to TRBJ2-1, with 9 bases lining up with TRBD2. J lost 2 bases, V lost 10 bases, and 3 bases had no gene match. CDR3 length: 13 amino acids. Germline lookup yields CDR1 MDHEN and CDR2 SYDVKM.

CDR3 region: CASSLIEMGMNTEAFF. CDR3 DNA sequence: TGTGCCAGCAGTTTAATCGAGATGGGCATGAACACTGAAGCTTTCTTT. The chain is built from TRBV27 and TRBJ1-1; unclear D gene. Germline V gene lookup returns CDR1 MNHEY and CDR2 SMNVEV (reference sequence). CDR3 length equals 16 residues. Between the trimmed V and J ends, which lost 2 bases and 0 bases, there was a span of 13 bases.

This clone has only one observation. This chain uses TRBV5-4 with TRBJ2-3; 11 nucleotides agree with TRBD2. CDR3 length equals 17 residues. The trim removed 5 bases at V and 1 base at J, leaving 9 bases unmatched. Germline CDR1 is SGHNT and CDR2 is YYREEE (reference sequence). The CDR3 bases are TGTGCCAGCAGACTAGCGGGAGACCCGGGTGGCACAGATACGCAGTATTTT. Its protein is CASRLAGDPGGTDTQYF.